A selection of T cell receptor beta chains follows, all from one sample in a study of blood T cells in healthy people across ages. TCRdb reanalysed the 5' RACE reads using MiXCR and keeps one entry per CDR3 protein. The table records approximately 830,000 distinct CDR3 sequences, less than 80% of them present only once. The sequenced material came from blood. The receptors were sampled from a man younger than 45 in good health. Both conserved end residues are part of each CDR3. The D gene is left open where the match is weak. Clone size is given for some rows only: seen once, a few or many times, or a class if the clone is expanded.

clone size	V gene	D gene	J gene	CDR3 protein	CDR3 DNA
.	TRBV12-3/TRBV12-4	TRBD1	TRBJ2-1	CAGGQGLEQFF	TGTGCCGGGGGACAGGGACTGGAGCAGTTCTTC
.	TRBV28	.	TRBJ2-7	CASRSGYSSYEQYF	TGTGCCAGCAGATCCGGTTACAGCTCCTACGAGCAGTACTTC
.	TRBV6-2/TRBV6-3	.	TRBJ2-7	CASSLWRMPSYEQYF	TGTGCCAGCAGTCTATGGCGGATGCCCTCCTACGAGCAGTACTTT
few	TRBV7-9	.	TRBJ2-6	CASTQGGPPSGANVLTF	TGTGCCAGCACCCAAGGGGGACCTCCCTCTGGGGCCAACGTCCTGACTTTC
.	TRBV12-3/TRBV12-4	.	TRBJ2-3	CASWPGASTDTQYF	TGTGCCAGCTGGCCGGGCGCTAGCACAGATACGCAGTATTTT
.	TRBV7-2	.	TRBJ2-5	CASSLGGTQGETQYF	TGTGCCAGCAGCTTAGGTGGTACCCAAGGGGAGACCCAGTACTTC
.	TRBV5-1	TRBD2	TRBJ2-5	CASSNGRLGETQYF	TGCGCCAGCAGTAACGGGAGGCTAGGGGAGACCCAGTACTTC
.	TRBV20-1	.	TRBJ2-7	CSAPGLTYEQYF	TGCAGTGCCCCTGGCTTAACCTACGAGCAGTACTTC
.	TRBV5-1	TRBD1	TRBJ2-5	CASRKDTGEETQYF	TGCGCCAGCAGGAAGGATACAGGGGAGGAGACCCAGTACTTC
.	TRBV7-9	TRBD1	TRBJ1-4	CASERDRGEKLFF	TGTGCCAGCGAGAGGGACAGAGGCGAAAAACTGTTTTTT
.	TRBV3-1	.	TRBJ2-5	CASSQAGFETQYF	TGTGCCAGCAGCCAAGCGGGGTTCGAGACCCAGTACTTC
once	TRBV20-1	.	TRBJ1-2	CSAPDSGNYGYAF	TGCAGTGCGCCCGACAGTGGTAACTATGGCTACGCCTTC
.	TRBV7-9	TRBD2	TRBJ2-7	CASSLGTSGASYEQYF	TGTGCCAGCAGCTTAGGAACTAGCGGGGCCTCCTACGAGCAGTACTTC
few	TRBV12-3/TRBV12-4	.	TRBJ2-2	CASSLVVVGTGELFF	TGTGCCAGCAGTTTAGTCGTGGTGGGCACCGGGGAGCTGTTTTTT
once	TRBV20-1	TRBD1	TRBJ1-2	CSARDRRQGIGGYTF	TGCAGTGCTAGAGATCGAAGACAGGGGATAGGTGGCTACACCTTC
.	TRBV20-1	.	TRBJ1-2	CSGGSNYGYTF	TGCAGTGGGGGTAGTAACTATGGCTACACCTTC